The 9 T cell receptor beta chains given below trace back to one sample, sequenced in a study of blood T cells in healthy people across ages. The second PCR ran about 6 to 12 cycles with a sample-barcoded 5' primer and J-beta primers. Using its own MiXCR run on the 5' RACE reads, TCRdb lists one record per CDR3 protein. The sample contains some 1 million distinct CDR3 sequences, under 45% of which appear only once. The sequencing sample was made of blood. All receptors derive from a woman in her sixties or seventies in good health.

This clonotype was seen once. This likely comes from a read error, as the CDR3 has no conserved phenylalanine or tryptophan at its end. The CDR3 is CASSDSTTSYEQYL. CDR3 coding DNA: TGTGCCAGCAGTGACTCGACGACTTCCTACGAGCAGTACTTA. This chain connects TRBV28 to TRBJ2-7; no definite D call. Germline CDR1 MDHEN, CDR2 SYDVKM. The CDR3 contains 14 residues. The ends were cut back, 5 bases at V and 1 base at J, with 12 bases in the middle.

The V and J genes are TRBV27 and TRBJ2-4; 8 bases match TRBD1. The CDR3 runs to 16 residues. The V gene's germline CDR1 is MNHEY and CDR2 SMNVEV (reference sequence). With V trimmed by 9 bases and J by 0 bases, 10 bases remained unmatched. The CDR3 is CASSGGPLLAKNIQYF. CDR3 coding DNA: TGTGCCAGTTCAGGGGGCCCACTTCTAGCCAAAAACATTCAGTACTTC.

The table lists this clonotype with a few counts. This CDR3 is CASSVASSGTLGNTQYF. The CDR3 region has the DNA TGTGCCAGCAGCGTAGCTTCTAGCGGGACCCTAGGGAATACGCAGTATTTT. The rearrangement joins TRBV9 to TRBJ2-3, with 9 bases fitting TRBD2. V was clipped by 0 bases and J by 7 bases; unmatched bases: 12. This CDR3 spans 17 amino acids. Germline values: CDR1 SGDLS, CDR2 YYNGEE. Supplemented by reference TRBV9 and TRBJ2-3, the full variable domain reads DSGVTQTPKHLITATGQRVTLRCSPRSGDLSVYWYQQSLDQGLQFLIQYYNGEERAKGNILERFSAQQFPDLHSELNLSSLELGDSALYFCASSVASSGTLGNTQYFGPGTRLTVL.

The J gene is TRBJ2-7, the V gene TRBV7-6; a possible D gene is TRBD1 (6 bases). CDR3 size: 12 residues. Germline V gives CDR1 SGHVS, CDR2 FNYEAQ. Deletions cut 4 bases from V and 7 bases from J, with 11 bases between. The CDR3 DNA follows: TGTGCCAGCAGCTACAGGGCGCGAGAGCAGTACTTC. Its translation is CASSYRAREQYF.

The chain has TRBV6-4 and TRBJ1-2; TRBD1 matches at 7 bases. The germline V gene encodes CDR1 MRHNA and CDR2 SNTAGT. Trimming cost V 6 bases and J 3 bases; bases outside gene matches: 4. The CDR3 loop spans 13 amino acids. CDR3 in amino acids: CASRGDRDYGYTF. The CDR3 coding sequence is TGTGCCAGCAGAGGCGACAGGGACTATGGCTACACCTTC.

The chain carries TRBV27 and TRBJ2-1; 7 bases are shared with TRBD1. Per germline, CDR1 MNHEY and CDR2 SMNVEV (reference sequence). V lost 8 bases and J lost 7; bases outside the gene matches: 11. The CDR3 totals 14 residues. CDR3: CASDPTGPSNEQFF. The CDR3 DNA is TGTGCCAGCGACCCGACAGGGCCATCGAATGAGCAGTTCTTC.

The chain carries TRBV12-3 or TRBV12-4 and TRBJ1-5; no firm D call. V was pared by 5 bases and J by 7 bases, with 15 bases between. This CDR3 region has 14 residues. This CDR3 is CASSPTFFSQPQHF. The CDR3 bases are TGTGCCAGCAGTCCGACATTTTTCAGCCAGCCCCAGCATTTT.

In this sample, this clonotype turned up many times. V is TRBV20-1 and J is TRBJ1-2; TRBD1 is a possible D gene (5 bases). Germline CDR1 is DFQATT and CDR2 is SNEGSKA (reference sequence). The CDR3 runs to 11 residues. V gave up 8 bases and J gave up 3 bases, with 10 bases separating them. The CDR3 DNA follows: TGCAGTTTGGGGGGGGACTATGGCTACACCTTC. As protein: CSLGGDYGYTF.

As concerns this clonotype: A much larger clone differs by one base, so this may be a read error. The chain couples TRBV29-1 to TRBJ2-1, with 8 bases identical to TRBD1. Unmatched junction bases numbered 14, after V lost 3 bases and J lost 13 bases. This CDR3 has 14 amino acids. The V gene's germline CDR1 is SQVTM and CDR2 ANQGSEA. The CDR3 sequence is CSVELTGDWKTQFF. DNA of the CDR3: TGCAGCGTTGAGTTGACAGGGGATTGGAAGACCCAGTTCTTC.